A selection of T cell receptor beta chains follows, all from one sample in a study of blood T cells in healthy people across ages. One entry per CDR3 protein results from TCRdb running MiXCR on the 5' RACE reads. The table lists fewer than 800,000 distinct CDR3 sequences, 49% of them singletons. Sequenced: blood. Every receptor here comes from an older woman in good health. The CDR3 runs from the conserved cysteine through the conserved F or W. Fields, in order: J gene, D gene, V gene, clone size, CDR3 DNA, CDR3 protein. The D gene is left open where the match is weak. Size is omitted from some rows. Given values are once, few, many or a class for expanded clones.

TRBJ1-1 | TRBD1 | TRBV5-6 | . | TGTGCCAGCAGCTTGGAGGACAGGGGGCAGAACACTGAAGCTTTCTTT | CASSLEDRGQNTEAFF
TRBJ2-3 | . | TRBV25-1 | . | TGTGCCAGCAGTGACCCATGGGGAGGCGGTACAGATACGCAGTATTTT | CASSDPWGGGTDTQYF
TRBJ2-1 | TRBD2 | TRBV7-8 | . | TGTGCCAGCAGCTTAGGCCGCGTGGGAAGCGGGAGAGGAGCCTACAATGAGCAGTTCTTC | CASSLGRVGSGRGAYNEQFF
TRBJ2-7 | . | TRBV7-2 | once | TGTGCCAGCGGGGGACATAGATACAATGAGCAGTACTTC | CASGGHRYNEQYF
TRBJ2-7 | . | TRBV20-1 | . | TGCAGTGCGGCTACTAGCTCCTCTTCCTACGAGCAGTACTTC | CSAATSSSSYEQYF
TRBJ2-1 | . | TRBV20-1 | few | TGCAGTGCTAGAGATAATCGTTTGGGCTACAATGAGCAGTTCTTC | CSARDNRLGYNEQFF
TRBJ2-1 | . | TRBV13 | . | TGTGCCAGCAGCCCCCAGGCGAGGGCATACAATGAGCAGTTCTTC | CASSPQARAYNEQFF
TRBJ1-2 | . | TRBV6-5 | . | TGTGCCAGCAGCGATCGGGAGGGCTATGGCTACACCTTC | CASSDREGYGYTF
TRBJ2-5 | TRBD2 | TRBV7-2 | . | TGTGCCAGCAGTTCTAGCGGGAGGGCCCTTTACAATGAGCAGTACTTC | CASSSSGRALYNEQYF
TRBJ2-5 | . | TRBV3-1 | . | TGTGCCAGCAGCCCCTCTCCCGCGGCGGGGCAAGAGACCCAGTACTTC | CASSPSPAAGQETQYF
TRBJ2-5 | . | TRBV7-2 | . | TGTGCCAGCAGCTTAGGTCTCACGCGGGTGGAGACCCAGTACTTC | CASSLGLTRVETQYF
TRBJ2-1 | . | TRBV7-2 | . | TGTGCCAGCAGCTTAGTATTACAGGCGGATGAGCAGTTCTTC | CASSLVLQADEQFF
TRBJ2-7 | TRBD2 | TRBV20-1 | . | TGCAGTGCGCGACTGGGACTAGGGAGATCCTACGAGCAGTACTTC | CSARLGLGRSYEQYF
TRBJ2-7 | . | TRBV10-3 | many | TGTGCCATCAGGGACGATTCCTACGAGCAGTACTTC | CAIRDDSYEQYF
TRBJ1-6 | . | TRBV20-1 | few | TGCAGTGCTAGAGATCGGGTCGCGGGGTTTAATTCACCCCTCCACTTT | CSARDRVAGFNSPLHF
TRBJ2-5 | TRBD2 | TRBV20-1 | . | TGCAGTGCTAGAGATCGGGAGGCGGGAGGCGTCATGGAGACCCAGTACTTC | CSARDREAGGVMETQYF
TRBJ1-1 | . | TRBV20-1 | . | TGCAGTGCCCGACTCACGCCAGCAGAAGCTTTCTTT | CSARLTPAEAFF
TRBJ2-7 | . | TRBV6-1 | . | TGTGCCAGCAGTGATACGTTTATCTACGAGCAGTACTTC | CASSDTFIYEQYF
TRBJ1-2 | . | TRBV4-1 | . | TGCGCCAGCAGCCAACCTGACTATGGCTACACCTTC | CASSQPDYGYTF
TRBJ1-2 | TRBD1 | TRBV24-1 | . | TGTGCCACCAGTGATCCCGACGGGACAGAGAATAACTATGGCTACACCTTC | CATSDPDGTENNYGYTF
TRBJ2-2 | . | TRBV5-1 | . | TGCGCCAGCAGCTTGGCGCAGGGGAACACCGGGGAGCTGTTTTTT | CASSLAQGNTGELFF
TRBJ2-5 | . | TRBV20-1 | . | TGCAGTGCTAGACCAGGGGGGAGATACAATGAGCAGTACTTC | CSARPGGRYNEQYF
TRBJ2-7 | . | TRBV21-1 | . | TGTGCCAGCAGCAGCCGGGACAGACGCTCCTACGAGCAGTACTTC | CASSSRDRRSYEQYF
TRBJ1-5 | . | TRBV4-3 | . | TGCGCCAGCAGCCGTCCACGCAGGGTTGGTGGCAATCAGCCCCAGCATTTT | CASSRPRRVGGNQPQHF
TRBJ1-1 | . | TRBV29-1 | . | TGCAGCGCCATCGGGCACACTGAAGCTTTCTTT | CSAIGHTEAFF
TRBJ2-1 | TRBD2 | TRBV24-1 | few | TGTGCCACCAGTAAGCCCCTAAGAGCTAGCGGGGTCTTCTACAATGAGCAGTTCTTC | CATSKPLRASGVFYNEQFF
TRBJ1-1 | . | TRBV15 | . | TGTGCCACCAGCAGGACTATTATGGACACTGAAGCTTTCTTT | CATSRTIMDTEAFF
TRBJ2-1 | . | TRBV14 | few | TGTGCCAGCAGCCCCGTTCCCACCCTCTCCTACAATGAGCAGTTCTTC | CASSPVPTLSYNEQFF
TRBJ2-1 | TRBD2 | TRBV20-1 | . | TGCAGTGCTAGAGATAGTAGCGGGGGGAGCTCCTACAATGAGCAGTTCTTC | CSARDSSGGSSYNEQFF
TRBJ2-5 | TRBD1 | TRBV7-2 | many | TGTGCCAGCACGAAGGACAGGGCTGGAGAGACCCAGTACTTC | CASTKDRAGETQYF
TRBJ2-1 | . | TRBV2 | . | TGTGCCAGCAGTGCCCCGACTAGTCGGCATTACAATGGGCAGTTCTTC | CASSAPTSRHYNGQFF
TRBJ2-1 | TRBD2 | TRBV28 | few | TGTGCCAGCAGTGCTGGACTAGCGGGACGTGAGCAGTTCTTC | CASSAGLAGREQFF
TRBJ2-5 | TRBD2 | TRBV6-2/TRBV6-3 | . | TGTGCCAGCAGTTACGACGCAGCGGGAACCCAGTACTTC | CASSYDAAGTQYF
TRBJ1-2 | . | TRBV7-2 | . | TGTGCCAGCAGCTTAGGACAGGCTATTGGCTACACCTTC | CASSLGQAIGYTF
TRBJ2-7 | TRBD2 | TRBV20-1 | . | TGCAGTGCCGATCTAGCGGGAGGCGCCTACGAGCAGTACTTC | CSADLAGGAYEQYF
TRBJ2-2 | TRBD2 | TRBV10-3 | . | TGTGCCTCCAGGAGACTAGCGGTCGGGCAACAGACCGGGGAGCTGTTTTTT | CASRRLAVGQQTGELFF
TRBJ2-2 | TRBD2 | TRBV7-7 | . | TGTGCTAGCAGCCCCCTCAGCGGGAGATTGTTAACCGGGGAGCTGTTTTTT | CASSPLSGRLLTGELFF
TRBJ2-2 | TRBD2 | TRBV5-1 | . | TGCGCCAGCAGCTTAATTGCGGGAGCCACCGGGGAGCTGTTTTTT | CASSLIAGATGELFF
TRBJ1-5 | . | TRBV6-2/TRBV6-3 | . | TGTGCCAGCACGAGGGGGGCCGGCAATCAGCCCCAGCATTTT | CASTRGAGNQPQHF
TRBJ2-7 | . | TRBV28 | once | TGTGCCAGCAGTTTAAGAATCTGGTCAGGGTTCTACGAGCAGTACTTC | CASSLRIWSGFYEQYF